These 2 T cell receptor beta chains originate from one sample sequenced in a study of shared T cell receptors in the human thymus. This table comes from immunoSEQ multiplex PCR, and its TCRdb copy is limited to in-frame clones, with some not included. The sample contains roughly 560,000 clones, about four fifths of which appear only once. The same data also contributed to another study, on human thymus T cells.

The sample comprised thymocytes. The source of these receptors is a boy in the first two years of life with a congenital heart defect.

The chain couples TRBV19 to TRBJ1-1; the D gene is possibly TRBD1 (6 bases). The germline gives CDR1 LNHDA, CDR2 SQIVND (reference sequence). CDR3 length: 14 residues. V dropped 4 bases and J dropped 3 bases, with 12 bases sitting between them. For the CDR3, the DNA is TGTGCCAGTAGTAGCGGTGACAGGTACACTGAAGCTTTCTTT. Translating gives CASSSGDRYTEAFF.

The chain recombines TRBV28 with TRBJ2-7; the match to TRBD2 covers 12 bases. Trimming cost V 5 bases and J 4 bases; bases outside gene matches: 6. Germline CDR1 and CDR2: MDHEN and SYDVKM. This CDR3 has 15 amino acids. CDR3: CASSRLAGESYEQYF. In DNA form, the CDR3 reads TGTGCCAGCAGTCGACTAGCGGGAGAGTCGTACGAGCAGTACTTC.